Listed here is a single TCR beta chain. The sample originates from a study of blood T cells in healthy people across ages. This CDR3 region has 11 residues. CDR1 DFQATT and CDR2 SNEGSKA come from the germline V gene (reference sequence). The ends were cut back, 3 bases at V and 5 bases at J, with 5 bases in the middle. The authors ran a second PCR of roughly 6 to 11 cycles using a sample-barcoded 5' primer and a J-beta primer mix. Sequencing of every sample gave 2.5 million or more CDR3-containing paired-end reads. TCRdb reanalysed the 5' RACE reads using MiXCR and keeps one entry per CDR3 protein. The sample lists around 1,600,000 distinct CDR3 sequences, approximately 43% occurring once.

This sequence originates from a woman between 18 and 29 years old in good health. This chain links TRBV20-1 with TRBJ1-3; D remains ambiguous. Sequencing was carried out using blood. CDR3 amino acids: CSASSRNTIYF. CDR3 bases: TGCAGTGCTAGTTCCAGAAACACCATATATTTT.